The source of this T cell receptor beta chain is a study of identical twins. This clonotype was counted a few times. With template switching, a universal primer site was added, and the cDNA carried unique molecular identifiers. Each CDR3 protein gets one entry after TCRdb re-called the 5' RACE reads with MiXCR. The repertoire holds roughly 1,500,000 distinct CDR3 sequences, with roughly a third as singletons. CDR3 length: 14 amino acids. V lost 6 bases, J lost 7 bases, and 7 bases stayed unmatched. Per the germline V gene, CDR1 is MNHEY and CDR2 is SMNVEV (reference sequence). Sequences were obtained from cord blood. The chain joins TRBV27 to TRBJ1-5, with 9 bases matching TRBD1. This TCR came from a newborn girl in good health. In DNA, the CDR3 is TGTGCCAGCAGGACCCGGGACAGGGTACAGCCCCAGCATTTT. Protein: CASRTRDRVQPQHF.